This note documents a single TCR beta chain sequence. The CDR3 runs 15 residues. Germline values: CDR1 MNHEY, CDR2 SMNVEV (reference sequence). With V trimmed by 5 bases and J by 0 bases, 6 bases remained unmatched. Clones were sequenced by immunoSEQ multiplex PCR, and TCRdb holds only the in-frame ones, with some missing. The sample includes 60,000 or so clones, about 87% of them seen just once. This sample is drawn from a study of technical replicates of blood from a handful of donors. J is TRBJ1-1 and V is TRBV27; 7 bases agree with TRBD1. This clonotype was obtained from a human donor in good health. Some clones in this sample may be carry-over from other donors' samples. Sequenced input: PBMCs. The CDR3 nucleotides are TGTGCCAGCAGTCCCCGACAGGGCTTGAACACTGAAGCTTTCTTT. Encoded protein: CASSPRQGLNTEAFF.